This T cell receptor (beta chain) originates from a study of cytomegalovirus exposure and HLA in healthy donors. Study-level information: A prior study identified approximately 120 million unique TCR beta sequences from roughly 180 million T cells. An early release of data contained 80 million to 85 million unique TCRs, which came from HLA-typed donors. Overall study findings and caveats: Researchers reported in a later analysis that a missense DCLRE1C variant was tied to TCR beta V- and J-gene trimming. The productive fraction for most TCR beta V segments was about 87% or about 30% in an earlier analysis.

This CDR3 is 16 amino acids long. The ends lost 1 base at V and 5 bases at J; junction bases unmatched: 7. Germline lookup yields CDR1 LGHNA and CDR2 YNFKEQ. A remark on this clone: What it recognizes is unknown.

PCR used 60 Vbeta primers and 13 Jbeta primers. The table came from immunoSEQ multiplex PCR; TCRdb's copy has only in-frame clones and leaves some out. This table holds some 180,000 clones, around 75% found once. Sequencing used PBMCs. The chain has TRBV4-2 and TRBJ2-3; 9 nucleotides match TRBD2. The source is a woman under 40 in good health and CMV-seronegative. The CDR3 sequence is CASSQGASGVGDTQYF. CDR3 coding DNA: TGTGCCAGCAGCCAAGGGGCTAGCGGGGTGGGAGATACGCAGTATTTT.